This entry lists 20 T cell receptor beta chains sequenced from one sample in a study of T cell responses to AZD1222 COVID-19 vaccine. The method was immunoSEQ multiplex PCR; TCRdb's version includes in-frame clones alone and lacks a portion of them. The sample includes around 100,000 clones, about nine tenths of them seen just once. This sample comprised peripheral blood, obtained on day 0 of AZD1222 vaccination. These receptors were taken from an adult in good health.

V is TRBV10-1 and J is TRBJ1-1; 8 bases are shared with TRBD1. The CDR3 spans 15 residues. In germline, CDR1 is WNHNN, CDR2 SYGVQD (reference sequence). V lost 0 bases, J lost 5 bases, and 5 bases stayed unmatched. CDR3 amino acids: CASSESGTGRTEAFF. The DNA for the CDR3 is TGCGCCAGCAGTGAGTCCGGGACAGGTCGGACTGAAGCTTTCTTT.

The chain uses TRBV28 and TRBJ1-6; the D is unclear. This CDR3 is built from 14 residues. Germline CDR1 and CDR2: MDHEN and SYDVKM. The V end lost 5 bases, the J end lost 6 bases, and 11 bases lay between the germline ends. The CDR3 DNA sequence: TGTGCCAGCAGTCCCGGTATCCCTAATTCACCCCTCCACTTT. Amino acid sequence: CASSPGIPNSPLHF.

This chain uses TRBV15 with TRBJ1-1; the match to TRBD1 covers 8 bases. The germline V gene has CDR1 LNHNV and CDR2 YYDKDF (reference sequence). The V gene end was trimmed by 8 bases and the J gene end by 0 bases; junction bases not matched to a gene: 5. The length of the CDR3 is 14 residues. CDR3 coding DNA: TGTGCCACCTTCGGACAGGGAATGAACACTGAAGCTTTCTTT. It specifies CATFGQGMNTEAFF.

The CDR3 DNA reads TGCGCCAGCAGCCTAGGGACTAGCGGGAAGATCACAGATACGCAGTATTTT. Amino acid sequence: CASSLGTSGKITDTQYF. This chain links TRBV5-1 with TRBJ2-3, with 13 positions matching TRBD2. This CDR3 is 17 amino acids long. V was pared by 4 bases and J by 2 bases, with 7 bases of the junction left unmatched. Germline V gene lookup returns CDR1 SGHRS and CDR2 YFSETQ.

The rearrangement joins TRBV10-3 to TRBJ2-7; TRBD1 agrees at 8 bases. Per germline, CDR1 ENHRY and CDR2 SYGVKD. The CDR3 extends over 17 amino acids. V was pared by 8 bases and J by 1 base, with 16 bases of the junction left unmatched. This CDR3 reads CAIGDPDSGTGSYEQYF. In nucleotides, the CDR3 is TGTGCCATCGGCGATCCGGACTCCGGGACAGGATCCTACGAGCAGTACTTC.

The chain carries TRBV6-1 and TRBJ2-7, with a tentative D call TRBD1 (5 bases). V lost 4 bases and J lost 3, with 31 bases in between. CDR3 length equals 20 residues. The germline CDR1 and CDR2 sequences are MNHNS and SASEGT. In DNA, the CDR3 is TGTGCCAGCAGTGGGTCCCAAGGTGGACATCCCCCACAGGCGAACTACGAGCAGTACTTC. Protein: CASSGSQGGHPPQANYEQYF.

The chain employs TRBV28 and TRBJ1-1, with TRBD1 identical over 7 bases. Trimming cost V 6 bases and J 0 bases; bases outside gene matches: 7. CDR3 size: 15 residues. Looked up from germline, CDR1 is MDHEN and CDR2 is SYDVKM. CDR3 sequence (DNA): TGTGCCAGCAGCCCCGGGGACAGACTGAACACTGAAGCTTTCTTT. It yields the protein CASSPGDRLNTEAFF.

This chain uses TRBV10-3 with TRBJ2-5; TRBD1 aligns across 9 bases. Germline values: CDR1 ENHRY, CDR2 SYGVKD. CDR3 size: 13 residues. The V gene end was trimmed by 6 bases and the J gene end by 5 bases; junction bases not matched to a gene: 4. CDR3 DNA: TGTGCCATCAGAGGGGACAGGGATGAGACCCAGTACTTC. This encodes CAIRGDRDETQYF.

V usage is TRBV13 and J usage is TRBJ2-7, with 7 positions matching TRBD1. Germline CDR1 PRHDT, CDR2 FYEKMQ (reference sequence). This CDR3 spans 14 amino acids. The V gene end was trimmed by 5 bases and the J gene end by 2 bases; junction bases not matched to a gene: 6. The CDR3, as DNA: TGTGCCAGCAGCCCCGCCGACAGGGCCTACGAGCAGTACTTC. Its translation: CASSPADRAYEQYF. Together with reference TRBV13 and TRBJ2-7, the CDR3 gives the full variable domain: AAGVIQSPRHLIKEKRETATLKCYPIPRHDTVYWYQQGPGQDPQFLISFYEKMQSDKGSIPDRFSAQQFSDYHSELNMSSLELGDSALYFCASSPADRAYEQYFGPGTRLTVT.

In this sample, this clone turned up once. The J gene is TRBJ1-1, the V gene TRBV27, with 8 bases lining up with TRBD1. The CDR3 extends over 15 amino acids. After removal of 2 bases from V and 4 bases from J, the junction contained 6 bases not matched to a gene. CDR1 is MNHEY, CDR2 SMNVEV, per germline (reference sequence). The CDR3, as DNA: TGTGCCAGCAGTTTACAGGGGGCGCAAGGCACTGAAGCTTTCTTT. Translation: CASSLQGAQGTEAFF.

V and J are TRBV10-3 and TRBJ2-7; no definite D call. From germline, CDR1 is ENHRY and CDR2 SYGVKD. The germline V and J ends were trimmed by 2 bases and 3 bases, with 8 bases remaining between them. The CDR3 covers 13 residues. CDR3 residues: CAISELTNYEQYF. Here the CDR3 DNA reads TGTGCCATCAGTGAGCTGACAAACTACGAGCAGTACTTC.

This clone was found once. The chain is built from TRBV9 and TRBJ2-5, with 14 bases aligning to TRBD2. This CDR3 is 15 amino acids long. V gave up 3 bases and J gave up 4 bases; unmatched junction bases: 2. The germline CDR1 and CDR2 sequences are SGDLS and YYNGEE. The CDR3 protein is CASSGGLAGGETQYF. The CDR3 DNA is TGTGCCAGCAGCGGTGGACTAGCGGGGGGAGAGACCCAGTACTTC.

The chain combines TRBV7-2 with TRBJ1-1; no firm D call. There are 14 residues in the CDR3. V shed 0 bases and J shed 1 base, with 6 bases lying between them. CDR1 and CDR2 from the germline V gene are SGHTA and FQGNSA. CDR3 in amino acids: CASSLAPQNTEAFF. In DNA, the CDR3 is TGTGCCAGCAGCTTAGCGCCCCAGAACACTGAAGCTTTCTTT. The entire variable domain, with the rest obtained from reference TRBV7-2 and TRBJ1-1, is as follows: GAGVSQSPSNKVTEKGKDVELRCDPISGHTALYWYRQSLGQGLEFLIYFQGNSAPDKSGLPSDRFSAERTGGSVSTLTIQRTQQEDSAVYLCASSLAPQNTEAFFGQGTRLTVV.

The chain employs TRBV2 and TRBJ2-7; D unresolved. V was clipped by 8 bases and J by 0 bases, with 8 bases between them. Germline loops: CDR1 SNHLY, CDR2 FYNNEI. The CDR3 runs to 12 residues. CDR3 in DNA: TGTGCCAGCTGGCGGAGCTCCTACGAGCAGTACTTC. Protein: CASWRSSYEQYF.

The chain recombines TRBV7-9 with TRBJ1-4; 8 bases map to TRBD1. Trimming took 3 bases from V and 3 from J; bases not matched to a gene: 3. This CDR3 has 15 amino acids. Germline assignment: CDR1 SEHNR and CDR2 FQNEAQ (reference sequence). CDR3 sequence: CASSFGQGSNEKLFF. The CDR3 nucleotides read TGTGCCAGCAGCTTTGGACAGGGCTCTAATGAAAAACTGTTTTTT.

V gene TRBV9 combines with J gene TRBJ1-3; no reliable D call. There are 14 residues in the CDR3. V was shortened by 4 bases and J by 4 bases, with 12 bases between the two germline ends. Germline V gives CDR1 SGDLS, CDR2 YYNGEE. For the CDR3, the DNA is TGTGCCAGCAGCCTCCGGGCTAAAGGAAACACCATATATTTT. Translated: CASSLRAKGNTIYF.

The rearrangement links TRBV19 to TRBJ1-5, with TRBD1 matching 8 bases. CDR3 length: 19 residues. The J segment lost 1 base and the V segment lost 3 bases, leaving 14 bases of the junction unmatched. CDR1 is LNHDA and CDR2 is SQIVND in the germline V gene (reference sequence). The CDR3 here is CASSITPPRRQGSNQPQHF. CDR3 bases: TGTGCCAGTAGTATCACCCCCCCTCGGAGACAGGGGAGCAATCAGCCCCAGCATTTT.

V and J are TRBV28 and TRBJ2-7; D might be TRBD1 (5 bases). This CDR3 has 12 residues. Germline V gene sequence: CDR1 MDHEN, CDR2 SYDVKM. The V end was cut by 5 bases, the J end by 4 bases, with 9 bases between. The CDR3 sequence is CASSGAGYEQYF. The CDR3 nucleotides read TGTGCCAGCAGTGGTGCAGGGTACGAGCAGTACTTC.

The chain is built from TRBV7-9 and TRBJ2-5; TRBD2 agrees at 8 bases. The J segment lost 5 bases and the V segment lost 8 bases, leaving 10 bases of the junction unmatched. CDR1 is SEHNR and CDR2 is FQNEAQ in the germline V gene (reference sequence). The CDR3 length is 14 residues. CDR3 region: CASSEAGVGETQYF. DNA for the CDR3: TGTGCCAGCTCTGAAGCGGGAGTGGGTGAGACCCAGTACTTC.

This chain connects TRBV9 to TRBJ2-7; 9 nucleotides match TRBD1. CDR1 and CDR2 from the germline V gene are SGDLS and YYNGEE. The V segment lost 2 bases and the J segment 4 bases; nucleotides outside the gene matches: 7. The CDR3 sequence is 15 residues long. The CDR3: CASSVAGTGRYEQYF. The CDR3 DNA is TGTGCCAGCAGCGTTGCCGGGACAGGGAGGTACGAGCAGTACTTC.